Here is one T cell receptor (beta chain) with its context. Its target antigen remains unknown. No qualities accompany the bases; no much larger clone lies one base away. The sample is drawn from a study of T cell responses to AZD1222 COVID-19 vaccine (dated by TCRdb to the early 2020s). Regarding the complete study: AZD1222 recipients with second doses at about 4 weeks or about 12 weeks were pooled, because spike-specific TCR depth and breadth did not differ between schedules. A total of under 250 trial participants underwent TCR sequencing, of whom about 210 had received two doses of AZD1222 and 26 had received two doses of the MenACWY control vaccine. Trial participants were enrolled by age into subgroups of 18-55, 56-69 and 70-plus years, and around 150, 29 and 61 TCR-sequenced participants, respectively, were included in these subgroups.

The CDR3 regions of human TCRbeta chains were subjected to immunosequencing. Under the source paper's analysis protocol: Repertoire TCRs were checked for matches against a reference library of SARS-CoV-2-specific TCRs that had been generated using the MIRA antigen-specificity platform. Breadth was defined as the fraction of unique TCRs that were SARS-CoV-2-associated, and depth was defined as the fraction of total T cells that were SARS-CoV-2-associated. Using the MIRA data, each spike-specific TCR was mapped to the spike region that the TCR reacts to and placed in a CD4 or CD8 class. Log10-transformed breadth and depth values were compared by one-way ANOVA with Sidak's multiple comparisons tests. This is the immuneACCESS table as TCRdb keeps it, with only in-frame sequences that have V and J called. A part of the clones is gone; compared with another copy, unresolved V genes explain less than half, and the rest is unexplained. V and J calls and clone size are given by that table; D and trimming were obtained from the DNA. For this sample there are about 170,000 clones; just over 90% appear just once. About 3.9% of the sample is held by the ten biggest clonotypes.

In light of the paper, this sample's time point label describes: baseline before first vaccination. Samples from vaccinated people were obtained from the UK trials COV001 and COV002, which included a single-blind randomized controlled phase 2/3 trial of AZD1222 (ChAdOx1 nCoV-19) in healthy adults. Trial participant PBMC samples were collected at day 0 and day 28 after the second dose for TCRbeta chain sequencing. What the study reported, not specific to this receptor: Reportedly, close to half of the unique spike-specific TCRs recognized epitopes lying outside the regions that are mutated in the B.1.351 and B.1.1.7 variants. Because no samples from the day 14 peak response were available, repertoires could be characterized only after the peak T cell response. A significant rise in spike-specific TCR breadth and depth was observed after two AZD1222 doses relative to day 0 and relative to MenACWY recipients. Vaccine-associated CD4 TCRs spanned the whole spike protein, with dominant responses in regions 160-218 and 743-854. Only 5 to 7 AZD1222 recipients were SARS-CoV-2 seropositive at baseline, limiting conclusions about previously exposed vaccinees. Most participants were white British and females outnumbered males, and the authors suggested that clonal diversity may have been underestimated. In the small 56-69-year group, the increase in depth fell short of significance, most likely because of low power.

The junction carries 15 bases between V and J, which are trimmed by 4 bases and 8 bases respectively. Looking up the germline V gene (reference sequence) yields CDR1 LGHDT and CDR2 YNNKEL. The CDR3, cysteine through phenylalanine, is 15 amino acids long. CDR3 DNA only is kept here, 45 bases in frame from base 1. This receptor chain uses TRBV3-1 (or the pseudogene TRBV3-2) and TRBJ1-6, with TRBD1 perhaps the D gene, on 5 matching bases. The sample in question was peripheral blood, obtained on day 0 of AZD1222 vaccination. The TCR originated in an adult in good health. The nucleotide sequence reads as follows: TGTGCCAGCAGCCTGGGGCCTCCCGAGGATTCACCCCTCCACTTT. Its coded protein is CASSLGPPEDSPLHF.